The 6 T cell receptor beta chains below all came from one sample that was sequenced in a study of response to subunit inactivated influenza vaccine. TCRdb analysed the RT-PCR reads with MiXCR anew, one entry per CDR3 protein. In the table there are about 190,000 distinct CDR3 sequences, under 15% of which are singletons. Sequenced material: CD8+ T cells sorted from PBMCs, taken 5 days after vaccination. The receptors here all came from a man aged 45-65 years who received an inactivated influenza vaccine.

This clonotype has a handful of counts. The chain uses TRBV10-2 and TRBJ2-7; weak D call: TRBD1 (6 bases). Germline loops: CDR1 WSHSY, CDR2 SAAADI. Trimming took 5 bases from V and 7 from J, leaving 15 bases between them. The CDR3 has 13 amino acids. The CDR3 DNA is TGCGCCAGCAGTAAGGAGTGGGGGCTGGAGCAGTACTTC. Translated: CASSKEWGLEQYF.

A few counts support this clonotype. The V call is TRBV6-6, the J call TRBJ1-1, with D unclear. Germline-derived CDR1 and CDR2 are MNHNY and SVGAGI (reference sequence). The CDR3 runs 12 residues. V lost 4 bases and J lost 4, with 7 bases in between. The CDR3 nucleotides are TGTGCCAGCAGTTCCAGTCCCACTGAAGCTTTCTTT. Residues: CASSSSPTEAFF.

The chain is built from TRBV29-1 and TRBJ2-3, with D possibly TRBD2 on 6 matching bases. The CDR3 consists of 14 residues. The germline V gene has CDR1 SQVTM and CDR2 ANQGSEA. V lost 3 bases and J lost 3, with 13 bases in between. The CDR3 DNA follows: TGCAGCGTTGAGGGAGGAAGGCAGACAGATACGCAGTATTTT. Translated, it gives CSVEGGRQTDTQYF.

This clonotype appeared a few times. The rearrangement joins TRBV5-1 to TRBJ2-6; tentatively, D is TRBD2 (6 bases). Trimming left V 4 bases short and J 0 bases short, with 8 bases between. The germline V gene encodes CDR1 SGHRS and CDR2 YFSETQ. CDR3 size: 15 residues. CDR3 nucleotide sequence: TGCGCCAGCAGCGGGGGGTCCTCTGGGGCCAACGTCCTGACTTTC. Translation gives CASSGGSSGANVLTF.

The V gene is TRBV9, the J gene TRBJ1-5; unclear D gene. There are 13 residues in the CDR3. Deletions cut 0 bases from V and 4 bases from J, with 5 bases between. Per the germline V gene, CDR1 is SGDLS and CDR2 is YYNGEE. The CDR3, as DNA: TGTGCCAGCAGCGTAGGGGAGAATCAGCCCCAGCATTTT. Translation: CASSVGENQPQHF.

This clonotype was picked up a small number of times. The rearrangement links TRBV28 to TRBJ1-1; no reliable D call. The CDR3 loop spans 15 amino acids. V gave up 7 bases and J gave up 0 bases, with 15 bases separating them. Germline lookup yields CDR1 MDHEN and CDR2 SYDVKM. The CDR3 nucleotides read TGTGCCAGCATCCCTATAGGCAGCATGAACACTGAAGCTTTCTTT. This encodes CASIPIGSMNTEAFF. The whole variable domain, remainder taken from reference TRBV28 and TRBJ1-1, is DVKVTQSSRYLVKRTGEKVFLECVQDMDHENMFWYRQDPGLGLRLIYFSYDVKMKEKGDIPEGYSVSREKKERFSLILESASTNQTSMYLCASIPIGSMNTEAFFGQGTRLTVV.